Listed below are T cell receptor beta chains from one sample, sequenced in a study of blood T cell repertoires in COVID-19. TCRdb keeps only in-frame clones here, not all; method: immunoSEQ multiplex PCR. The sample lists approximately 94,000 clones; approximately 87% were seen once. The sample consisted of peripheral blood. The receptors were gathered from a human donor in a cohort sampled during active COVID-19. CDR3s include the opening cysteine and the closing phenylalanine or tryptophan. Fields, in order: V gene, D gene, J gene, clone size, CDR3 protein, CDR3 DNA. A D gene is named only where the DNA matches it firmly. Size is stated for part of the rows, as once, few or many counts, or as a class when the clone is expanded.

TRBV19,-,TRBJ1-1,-,CASSETVNTEAFF,TGTGCCAGTAGTGAGACAGTGAACACTGAAGCTTTCTTT
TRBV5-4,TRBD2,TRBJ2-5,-,CASSSGGTRETQYF,TGTGCCAGCAGCTCCGGGGGGACTAGAGAGACCCAGTACTTC
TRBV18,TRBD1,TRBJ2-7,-,CASSPHRGLVEQYF,TGTGCCAGCTCACCACACAGGGGGCTCGTAGAGCAGTACTTC
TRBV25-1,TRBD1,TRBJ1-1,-,CASSAGTVSMYTEAFF,TGTGCCAGCAGTGCGGGGACAGTATCTATGTACACTGAAGCTTTCTTT
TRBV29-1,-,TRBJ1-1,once,CSVLNTEAFF,TGCAGCGTCTTGAACACTGAAGCTTTCTTT
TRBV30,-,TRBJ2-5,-,CAWSHLDWPKETQYF,TGTGCCTGGTCACACTTGGACTGGCCGAAAGAGACCCAGTACTTC
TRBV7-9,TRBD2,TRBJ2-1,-,CASSAGTSGYNEQFF,TGTGCCAGCAGCGCAGGGACTAGCGGTTACAATGAGCAGTTCTTC
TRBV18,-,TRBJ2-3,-,CASSSSSTDTQYF,TGTGCCAGCTCATCCAGTAGCACAGATACGCAGTATTTT
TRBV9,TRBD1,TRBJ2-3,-,CASSVGTASTDTQYF,TGTGCCAGCAGCGTCGGGACAGCTAGCACAGATACGCAGTATTTT
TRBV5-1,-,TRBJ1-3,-,CASSLQGNSGNTIYF,TGCGCCAGCAGCTTGCAGGGGAACTCTGGAAACACCATATATTTT
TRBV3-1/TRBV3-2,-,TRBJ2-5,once,CASSLRQQETQYF,TGTGCCAGCAGCCTCCGACAGCAAGAGACCCAGTACTTC
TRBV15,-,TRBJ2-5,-,CATSRGIQETQYF,TGTGCCACCAGCAGAGGTATACAAGAGACCCAGTACTTC
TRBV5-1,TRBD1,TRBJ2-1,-,CASSFPGQGYNEQFF,TGCGCCAGCAGCTTTCCGGGACAGGGCTACAATGAGCAGTTCTTC
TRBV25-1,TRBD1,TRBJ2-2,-,CASSDSRQGDTGELFF,TGTGCCAGCAGTGACTCAAGACAGGGAGACACCGGGGAGCTGTTTTTT
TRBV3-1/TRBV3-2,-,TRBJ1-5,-,CASSQDRGKNQPQHF,TGTGCCAGCAGCCAAGATAGGGGGAAGAATCAGCCCCAGCATTTT
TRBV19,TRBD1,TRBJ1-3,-,CASRNPTGPGNTIYF,TGTGCCAGTAGGAACCCGACAGGGCCAGGAAACACCATATATTTT
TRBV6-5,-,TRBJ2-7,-,CASKSGTWTYEQYF,TGTGCCAGCAAGAGCGGGACATGGACCTACGAGCAGTACTTC
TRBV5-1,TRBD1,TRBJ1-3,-,CASSTGQSDGNTIYF,TGCGCCAGCAGCACGGGACAGTCGGATGGAAACACCATATATTTT
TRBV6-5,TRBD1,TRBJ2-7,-,CASRSTGSGEQYF,TGTGCCAGCAGGTCGACAGGGTCGGGCGAGCAGTACTTC
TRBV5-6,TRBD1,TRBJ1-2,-,CASSPSMAGGPSPHGYTF,TGTGCCAGCAGCCCTTCGATGGCAGGGGGACCATCCCCTCATGGCTACACCTTC
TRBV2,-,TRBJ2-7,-,CASTDNPYEQYF,TGTGCCAGCACGGACAACCCCTACGAGCAGTACTTC
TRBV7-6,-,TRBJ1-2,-,CASSLAGANYGYTF,TGTGCCAGCAGCTTAGCCGGAGCTAACTATGGCTACACCTTC
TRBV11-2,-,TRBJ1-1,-,CASTEGGGARLNTEAFF,TGTGCCAGCACCGAGGGGGGAGGGGCTCGACTGAACACTGAAGCTTTCTTT
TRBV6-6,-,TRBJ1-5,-,CASSRPTEHSNQPQHF,TGTGCCAGCAGCCGACCGACAGAGCATAGCAATCAGCCCCAGCATTTT
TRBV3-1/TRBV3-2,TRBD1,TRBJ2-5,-,CASSPDRPGQETQYF,TGTGCCAGCAGCCCGGACAGGCCGGGCCAAGAGACCCAGTACTTC
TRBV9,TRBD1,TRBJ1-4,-,CASSPLRDRGGKLFF,TGTGCCAGCAGCCCCCTCCGGGACAGGGGTGGAAAACTGTTTTTT
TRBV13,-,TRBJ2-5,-,CASSLGDNQETQYF,TGTGCCAGCAGCTTAGGGGACAATCAAGAGACCCAGTACTTC
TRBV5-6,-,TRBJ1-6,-,CASSPGAGNNSPLHF,TGTGCCAGCAGCCCGGGTGCAGGGAATAATTCACCCCTCCACTTT
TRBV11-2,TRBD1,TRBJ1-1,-,CASSLQGAEAFF,TGTGCCAGCAGCTTACAGGGGGCTGAAGCTTTCTTT
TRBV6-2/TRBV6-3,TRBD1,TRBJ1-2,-,CASSWADLRGRGYTF,TGTGCCAGCAGTTGGGCGGATCTGAGGGGGCGAGGCTACACCTTC
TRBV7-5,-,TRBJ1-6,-,CARSPMAGAPGALHF,TGTGCCAGAAGCCCCATGGCAGGGGCCCCTGGGGCCCTCCACTTT
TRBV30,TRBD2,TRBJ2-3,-,CAWSVPFSGGRSDTQYF,TGTGCCTGGAGTGTACCTTTTAGCGGGGGGCGGTCGGATACGCAGTATTTT
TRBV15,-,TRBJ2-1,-,CATSSYNEQFF,TGTGCCACGAGCTCCTACAATGAGCAGTTCTTC
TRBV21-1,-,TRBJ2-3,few,CASRNENSGGERDTQYF,TGTGCCAGCAGAAACGAGAATAGCGGGGGGGAGAGAGATACGCAGTATTTT
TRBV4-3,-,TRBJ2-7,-,CASSLQVAGQYEQYF,TGCGCCAGCAGCCTCCAGGTTGCAGGACAATACGAGCAGTACTTC
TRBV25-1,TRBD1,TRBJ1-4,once,CASTEGQGHEKLFF,TGTGCCAGCACCGAGGGACAGGGTCATGAAAAACTGTTTTTT
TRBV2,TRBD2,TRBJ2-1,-,CASSGLAGGVEQFF,TGTGCCAGCAGTGGACTAGCGGGGGGTGTTGAGCAGTTCTTC
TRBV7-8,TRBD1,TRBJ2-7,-,CASQLTGTGGHEQYF,TGTGCCAGCCAGCTAACCGGGACAGGGGGCCACGAGCAGTACTTC
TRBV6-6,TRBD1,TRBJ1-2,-,CASVKDGQGIYGYTF,TGTGCCAGCGTTAAGGACGGACAGGGGATCTATGGCTACACCTTC
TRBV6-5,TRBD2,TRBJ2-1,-,CASSYASGGYNEQFF,TGTGCCAGCAGTTACGCTAGCGGGGGGTACAATGAGCAGTTCTTC
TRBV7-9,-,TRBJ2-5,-,CASTRTSAEETQYF,TGTGCCAGCACCCGGACATCCGCTGAAGAGACCCAGTACTTC
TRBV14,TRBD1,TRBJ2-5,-,CASSQPGTAQETQYF,TGTGCCAGCAGCCAGCCCGGGACAGCCCAAGAGACCCAGTACTTC
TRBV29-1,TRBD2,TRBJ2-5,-,CSGGAGGPETQYF,TGCAGCGGTGGTGCGGGGGGGCCGGAGACCCAGTACTTC
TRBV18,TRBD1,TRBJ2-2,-,CASSPQGATNTGELFF,TGTGCCAGCTCACCACAGGGGGCGACGAACACCGGGGAGCTGTTTTTT
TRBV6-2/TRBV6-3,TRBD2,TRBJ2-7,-,CASSYVGGGFSYEQYF,TGTGCCAGCAGTTACGTCGGCGGGGGGTTTTCCTACGAGCAGTACTTC
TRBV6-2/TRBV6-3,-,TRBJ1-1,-,CASSTGLNTEAFF,TGTGCCAGCAGTACAGGGCTGAACACTGAAGCTTTCTTT
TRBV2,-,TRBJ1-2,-,CASSEEAGVFVYGYTF,TGTGCCAGCAGTGAAGAGGCCGGGGTCTTCGTCTATGGCTACACCTTC
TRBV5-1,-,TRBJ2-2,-,CASSAAPTSSGELFF,TGCGCCAGCAGCGCCGCCCCTACTAGTTCCGGGGAGCTGTTTTTT
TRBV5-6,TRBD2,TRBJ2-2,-,CASSQGLAGGTGELFF,TGTGCCAGCAGCCAGGGACTAGCGGGAGGGACCGGGGAGCTGTTTTTT
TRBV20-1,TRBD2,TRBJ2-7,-,CSASPASGSYEQYF,TGCAGTGCTAGTCCGGCTAGCGGATCCTACGAGCAGTACTTC
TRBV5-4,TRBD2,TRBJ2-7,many,CASSTLAGSSYEQYF,TGTGCCAGCAGCACACTAGCGGGGAGCTCCTACGAGCAGTACTTC
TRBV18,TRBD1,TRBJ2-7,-,CASSPQGQGTDEQYF,TGTGCCAGCTCACCACAGGGACAGGGAACCGACGAGCAGTACTTC
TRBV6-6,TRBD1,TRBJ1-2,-,CASSSTTTGKNYGYTF,TGTGCCAGCAGCTCAACGACGACAGGGAAAAACTATGGCTACACCTTC
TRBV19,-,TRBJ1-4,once,CASSTGLLPEKLFF,TGTGCCAGTAGTACGGGACTGCTACCGGAAAAACTGTTTTTT
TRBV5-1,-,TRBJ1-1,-,CASSLVSGINTEAFF,TGCGCCAGCAGCTTGGTTTCGGGTATTAACACTGAAGCTTTCTTT